The next 23 T cell receptor beta chains were all read from a single sample in a study of response to subunit inactivated influenza vaccine. TCRdb re-derived calls from the RT-PCR reads in MiXCR, one entry per CDR3 protein. The profile shows roughly 700,000 distinct CDR3 sequences, 15% to 18% of them singletons. The starting material was PBMCs from blood, obtained about 11 days after vaccination. These receptors came from a man aged 50 or older who received an inactivated influenza vaccine.

V usage is TRBV5-1 and J usage is TRBJ2-3; D unclear. Trimming removed 8 bases from V and 2 bases from J, with 12 bases in between. Germline assignment: CDR1 SGHRS and CDR2 YFSETQ. This CDR3 is built from 13 residues. The CDR3 here is CASTKADTDTQYF. CDR3 DNA: TGCGCCAGTACCAAGGCCGACACAGATACGCAGTATTTT.

The sample holds a few counts of this clonotype. CDR3 loop: CASSARPGLAGWNEQFF. The CDR3 DNA reads as TGTGCCAGCAGCGCGCGCCCGGGACTAGCGGGGTGGAATGAGCAGTTCTTC. The chain has TRBV7-9 and TRBJ2-1; 13 positions agree with TRBD2. The germline CDR1 and CDR2 sequences are SEHNR and FQNEAQ (reference sequence). The CDR3 has 17 residues. V trimming: 5 bases; J trimming: 7 bases; junction bases outside the gene matches: 11.

The chain is built from TRBV5-5 and TRBJ2-2; D possibly corresponds to TRBD2 (5 bases). The CDR3 totals 16 residues. CDR1 and CDR2 from the germline V gene are SGHKS and YYEKEE (reference sequence). Trimming stripped 3 bases from V and 1 base from J, with 13 bases between. This CDR3 reads CASSSRRAENTGELFF. In DNA, the CDR3 is TGTGCCAGCAGCTCCCGGCGGGCGGAGAACACCGGGGAGCTGTTTTTT.

This clonotype showed up many times. This chain uses TRBV28 with TRBJ2-6, with D unresolved. The CDR3 consists of 16 residues. From germline, CDR1 is MDHEN and CDR2 SYDVKM. The ends were cut back, 5 bases at V and 0 bases at J, with 11 bases in the middle. The CDR3 nucleotides are TGTGCCAGCAGTGACCCCCGCTACTCTGGGGCCAACGTCCTGACTTTC. Translated: CASSDPRYSGANVLTF.

This clonotype came up many times. The CDR3 loop reads CSVEVYATSTDTQYF. DNA of the CDR3: TGCAGCGTTGAAGTTTATGCCACTAGCACAGATACGCAGTATTTT. The gene calls are TRBV29-1 and TRBJ2-3; D call uncertain. This CDR3 comprises 15 residues. V lost 1 base to trimming and J lost 0 bases, with 11 bases between them. CDR1 is SQVTM, CDR2 ANQGSEA, per germline.

This clonotype was seen repeatedly, ten times or more. The rearrangement uses TRBV10-3 and TRBJ1-5; D is uncertain. Trimming left V 4 bases short and J 1 base short, with 8 bases between. The CDR3 contains 14 residues. Germline V gene lookup returns CDR1 ENHRY and CDR2 SYGVKD. The CDR3 here is CAISVEYSNQPQHF. The CDR3 nucleotides read TGTGCCATCAGTGTCGAGTACAGCAATCAGCCCCAGCATTTT.

This clonotype was found a few times. The chain is built from TRBV12-3 or TRBV12-4 and TRBJ2-2; a weak D match, TRBD2 (6 bases). Trimming left V 6 bases short and J 6 bases short, with 17 bases between. The CDR3 runs 15 residues. CDR3 bases: TGTGCCAGCAGCCCGACTAGTATGCTCTCCGGGGAGCTGTTTTTT. Protein sequence: CASSPTSMLSGELFF.

The chain carries TRBV6-1 and TRBJ2-7; 8 bases match TRBD1. The CDR3 is made up of 14 amino acids. From germline, CDR1 is MNHNS and CDR2 SASEGT. Trimming removed 8 bases from V and 2 bases from J; junction bases left unmatched: 8. The CDR3 sequence: CASSGTGVTYEQYF. The CDR3, as DNA: TGTGCCAGCTCCGGGACAGGCGTTACCTACGAGCAGTACTTC.

This clonotype has a handful of counts. The CDR3 sequence is CASRRGTGGGADTQYF. The CDR3 DNA follows: TGCGCCAGCAGACGAGGGACAGGGGGCGGCGCAGATACGCAGTATTTT. This chain connects TRBV4-1 to TRBJ2-3; the match to TRBD1 covers 12 bases. This CDR3 region has 16 residues. Germline loops: CDR1 MGHRA, CDR2 YSYEKL. V lost 6 bases, J lost 4 bases, and 8 bases stayed unmatched.

This clonotype was counted between two and nine times. This chain joins TRBV12-3 or TRBV12-4 and TRBJ2-2; D may be TRBD2 (6 bases). Trimming removed 5 bases at V and 5 bases at J, with 9 bases between. The CDR3 covers 13 residues. The CDR3 region has the DNA TGTGCCAGCAGTATTAGCGGAACCGGGGAGCTGTTTTTT. Amino acids: CASSISGTGELFF.

This clonotype was counted a few times. The V and J genes are TRBV28 and TRBJ2-3; the D call may be TRBD1 or TRBD2 (5 bases each). The CDR3 loop spans 14 amino acids. Trimming removed 6 bases at V and 2 bases at J, with 12 bases between. The germline CDR1 and CDR2 sequences are MDHEN and SYDVKM. CDR3 loop: CASSPWGTTDTQYF. Here the CDR3 DNA reads TGTGCCAGCAGCCCCTGGGGGACCACAGATACGCAGTATTTT.

The genes are TRBV7-3 and TRBJ2-3, with 10 bases lining up with TRBD2. The CDR3 has 16 amino acids. J gave up 1 base and V 5 bases, and 6 bases lay outside the gene matches. Germline CDR1 is SGHTA and CDR2 is FQGTGA. The CDR3 region is CASSPLAGAGTDTQYF. Here the CDR3 DNA reads TGTGCCAGCAGCCCTCTAGCGGGAGCCGGCACAGATACGCAGTATTTT.

This clonotype occurred many times. This rearrangement joins TRBV15 to TRBJ2-2; 7 bases align to TRBD1. The V and J ends lost 3 bases and 3 bases, in that order; junction bases with no gene match: 1. CDR1 LNHNV and CDR2 YYDKDF come from the germline V gene (reference sequence). The CDR3 totals 14 residues. CDR3 amino acids: CATSRQGDTGELFF. The CDR3 DNA follows: TGTGCCACCAGCAGGCAGGGGGACACCGGGGAGCTGTTTTTT.

The gene calls are TRBV18 and TRBJ2-1; D is unclear. Trimming took 2 bases from V and 0 from J, leaving 8 bases between them. There are 15 residues in the CDR3. CDR1 and CDR2 (germline): KGHSH, LQKENI. The CDR3 sequence: CASSPVAGSYNEQFF. Written as DNA, the CDR3 is TGTGCCAGCTCACCAGTCGCAGGCTCCTACAATGAGCAGTTCTTC.

V gene TRBV29-1 combines with J gene TRBJ2-3; 7 bases match TRBD2. Germline V lookup: CDR1 SQVTM, CDR2 ANQGSEA. The J segment lost 2 bases and the V segment lost 6 bases, leaving 11 bases of the junction unmatched. The CDR3 spans 15 residues. CDR3 in amino acids: CSVSKTSRITDTQYF. CDR3 nucleotides: TGCAGCGTCTCTAAGACTAGCCGAATCACAGATACGCAGTATTTT.

This clonotype was counted only a few times. The CDR3 DNA is TGTGCCAGCAGCTTAGATCGGGGACGGGAGAGAGTTCAGTACTTC. As protein: CASSLDRGRERVQYF. V usage is TRBV11-2 and J usage is TRBJ2-5, with D possibly matching TRBD2 (6 bases). V gave up 0 bases and J gave up 11 bases, with 19 bases separating them. The CDR3 sequence is 15 residues long. Per the germline V gene, CDR1 is SGHAT and CDR2 is FQNNGV.

In this sample, this clonotype turned up a few times. The J gene is TRBJ1-6, the V gene TRBV5-5, with D maybe TRBD1 (5 bases). Germline lookup yields CDR1 SGHKS and CDR2 YYEKEE (reference sequence). This CDR3 is built from 18 residues. Trimming cost V 0 bases and J 8 bases, with 21 bases left between them. CDR3 nucleotide sequence: TGTGCCAGCAGCTTGGGGCAGGGAGGCTCGCCTGTGGATTCACCCCTCCACTTT. This codes for CASSLGQGGSPVDSPLHF.

For this clonotype: Sequence at one end of the junction differs from germline and may be a read error. This rearrangement joins TRBV19 to TRBJ2-3; D uncertain. Germline V gene sequence: CDR1 LNHDA, CDR2 SQIVND (reference sequence). CDR3 length: 17 residues. CDR3 bases: TGTGCCAGTAGTTGGGCACGCGGTGTAGCAGGTGCAGATATGCAGTATTTT. Protein product: CASSWARGVAGADMQYF.

The chain links TRBV10-3 to TRBJ1-1; D ambiguous. CDR3 size: 14 residues. Germline V gives CDR1 ENHRY, CDR2 SYGVKD. Trimming took 10 bases from V and 2 from J, leaving 17 bases between them. CDR3 sequence: CATREPQSNTEAFF. Here the CDR3 DNA reads TGTGCCACCCGGGAGCCCCAGAGTAACACTGAAGCTTTCTTT.

The chain carries TRBV6-4 and TRBJ1-2; TRBD1 aligns across 8 bases. The CDR3 runs 14 residues. V lost 3 bases and J lost 2; bases outside the gene matches: 2. Looked up from germline, CDR1 is MRHNA and CDR2 is SNTAGT. In DNA form, the CDR3 reads TGTGCCAGCAGTGAATCAGGGGGCAACTATGGCTACACCTTC. It yields the protein CASSESGGNYGYTF.

The rearrangement joins TRBV12-3 or TRBV12-4 to TRBJ2-3; D uncertain. V was cut by 7 bases and J by 2 bases, with 13 bases left in between. The CDR3 runs to 14 residues. The CDR3 DNA reads as TGTGCCAGCATGACTTCCTACTACACAGATACGCAGTATTTT. Translating gives CASMTSYYTDTQYF.

This clonotype has a handful of counts. The chain employs TRBV5-4 and TRBJ2-4, with TRBD1 as a possible D gene (6 bases). From germline, CDR1 is SGHNT and CDR2 YYREEE (reference sequence). V lost 4 bases and J lost 0, with 14 bases in between. The CDR3 covers 16 residues. CDR3 region: CASSIGQSLAKNIQYF. The CDR3 DNA follows: TGTGCCAGCAGCATTGGACAGTCCCTAGCCAAAAACATTCAGTACTTC.

The J gene is TRBJ1-6, the V gene TRBV6-5, with D possibly being TRBD1 (6 bases). V lost 2 bases and J lost 8, with 13 bases in between. Germline CDR1 is MNHEY and CDR2 is SVGAGI. CDR3 length: 15 residues. The CDR3 here is CASSYRDKGDSPLHF. The CDR3 nucleotides read TGTGCCAGCAGTTACCGAGACAAGGGGGATTCACCCCTCCACTTT.